Sequencing of this T cell receptor (beta chain) was carried out in a study of CD8+ T cells in alopecia areata. The CDR3 length is 13 residues. The ends were cut back, 8 bases at V and 4 bases at J, with 14 bases in the middle. CDR1 and CDR2 (germline): SGHAT, FQDESV (reference sequence). In its sample, this clone was seen many times. Treatment indicated: oral pan-JAK inhibitor, 5-10 mg twice daily. Investigators isolated RNA and reverse transcribed it into cDNA to act as the sequencing template. The method was immunoSEQ multiplex PCR; TCRdb's version includes in-frame clones alone and lacks a portion of them. The repertoire holds more than 150,000 clones, with about half as singletons.

This sequence joins TRBV11-1 and TRBJ2-5; TRBD1 or TRBD2 may be the D gene (6 bases each). This clonotype was obtained from a human donor with alopecia areata. This specimen consisted of CD8+ T cells sorted from blood, obtained at roughly week 53, from a patient treated with tofacitinib. CDR3 coding DNA: TGTGCCAGCGGAGGGGGTCCAAGAGAGACCCAGTACTTC. It translates to CASGGGPRETQYF.